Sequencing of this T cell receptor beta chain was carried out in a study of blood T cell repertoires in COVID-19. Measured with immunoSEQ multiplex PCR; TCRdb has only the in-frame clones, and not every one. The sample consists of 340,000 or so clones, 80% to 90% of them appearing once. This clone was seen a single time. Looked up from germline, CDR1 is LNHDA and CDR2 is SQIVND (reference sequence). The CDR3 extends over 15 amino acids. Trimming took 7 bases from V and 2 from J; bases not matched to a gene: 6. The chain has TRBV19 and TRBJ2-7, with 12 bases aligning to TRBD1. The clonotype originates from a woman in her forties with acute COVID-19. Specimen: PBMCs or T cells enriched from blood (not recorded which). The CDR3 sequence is CASTPGTGGTYEQYF. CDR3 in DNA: TGTGCCAGTACCCCCGGGACAGGGGGCACCTACGAGCAGTACTTC.